This T cell receptor beta chain derives from a study of early T cells in non-severe SARS-CoV-2 infection. Ten or more counts support this clonotype. Antigen unknown. General study points: A preference for anti-spike CD8 responses marked VDJdb matching, which missed private and CD4 specificities.

One entry per CDR3 protein, called by TCRdb with MiXCR from the 5' RACE reads. This sample has tens of thousands of distinct CDR3 sequences, with roughly 14% found just once. The V gene's germline CDR1 is MGHDK and CDR2 SYGVNS. Trimming took 2 bases from V and 6 from J, leaving 13 bases between them. The CDR3 spans 15 residues. The chain carries TRBV25-1 and TRBJ2-2; D possibly uses TRBD1 or TRBD2 (5 bases each). The sequence was obtained from an adult who was a healthcare worker with PCR-confirmed SARS-CoV-2 infection or an uninfected control (not recorded which). Sequenced material: whole blood. CDR3 sequence reads: CASSEERRGAGELFF. CDR3 sequence (DNA): TGTGCCAGCAGTGAAGAGAGACGAGGGGCCGGGGAGCTGTTTTTT. Variable domain in full (rest from reference TRBV25-1 and TRBJ2-2): EADIYQTPRYLVIGTGKKITLECSQTMGHDKMYWYQQDPGMELHLIHYSYGVNSTEKGDLSSESTVSRIRTEHFPLTLESARPSHTSQYLCASSEERRGAGELFFGEGSRLTVL.